These T cell receptor beta chains were read from a single sample in a study of circulating CD8 cells and anti-PD-1 response in melanoma. Using its own MiXCR run on the reads, TCRdb lists one record per CDR3 protein. This sample carries around 1,000 distinct CDR3 sequences, over 9.5% of them seen once, and the ten largest clones take more than 11%. The sequences come from CD8+ T cells from PBMCs, collected at baseline or after one month of anti-PD-1 therapy (not recorded which). The receptors come from a human donor with melanoma. The CDR3 runs from the conserved cysteine through the conserved F or W. The order of the fields is CDR3 length, D gene, V gene, clone size, J gene, CDR3 DNA, CDR3 protein. D genes are given only for firm matches. The size of a clone is reported for some rows only, either as once, few or many, or as a class for expanded clones.

CDR3 length: 14
D gene: .
V gene: TRBV18
clone size: medium-sized
J gene: TRBJ2-5
CDR3 DNA: TGTGCCAGCTCCCGGGACAGAGGAGGGGAGACCCAGTACTTC
CDR3 protein: CASSRDRGGETQYF

CDR3 length: 16
D gene: TRBD2
V gene: TRBV19
clone size: medium-sized
J gene: TRBJ2-3
CDR3 DNA: TGTGCCAGTAGTGGACTAGCGGGGGGACTTTCAGATACGCAGTATTTT
CDR3 protein: CASSGLAGGLSDTQYF

CDR3 length: 14
D gene: .
V gene: TRBV9
clone size: medium-sized
J gene: TRBJ2-7
CDR3 DNA: TGTGCCAGCAGCCCCTACAGTGATAGCTACGAGCAGTACTTC
CDR3 protein: CASSPYSDSYEQYF

CDR3 length: 15
D gene: TRBD1
V gene: TRBV27
clone size: large
J gene: TRBJ2-7
CDR3 DNA: TGTGCCAGCAGTTCAACACAGGGGAGCTCCTACGAGCAGTACTTC
CDR3 protein: CASSSTQGSSYEQYF

CDR3 length: 15
D gene: .
V gene: TRBV19
clone size: large
J gene: TRBJ1-1
CDR3 DNA: TGTGCCAGTAGCGCGGTTGGGGGCATATTATCTGAAGCTTTCTTT
CDR3 protein: CASSAVGGILSEAFF

CDR3 length: 13
D gene: TRBD2
V gene: TRBV5-8
clone size: medium-sized
J gene: TRBJ2-7
CDR3 DNA: TGTGCCAGCAGCTTGGGGGAGGGGAACGAGCAGTACTTC
CDR3 protein: CASSLGEGNEQYF

CDR3 length: 11
D gene: .
V gene: TRBV6-2/TRBV6-3
clone size: medium-sized
J gene: TRBJ2-7
CDR3 DNA: TGTGCCGGGGGGCCCTCCTACGAGCAGTACTTC
CDR3 protein: CAGGPSYEQYF

CDR3 length: 18
D gene: .
V gene: TRBV4-2
clone size: medium-sized
J gene: TRBJ2-2
CDR3 DNA: TGTGCCAGCAGCCACCCTAAACGGGGGATGAGTGGGACCGGGGAGCTGTTTTTT
CDR3 protein: CASSHPKRGMSGTGELFF

CDR3 length: 13
D gene: .
V gene: TRBV6-4
clone size: medium-sized
J gene: TRBJ2-1
CDR3 DNA: TGTGCCAGCAGTGAGCTTCCTTACAATGAGCAGTTCTTC
CDR3 protein: CASSELPYNEQFF

CDR3 length: 14
D gene: TRBD1
V gene: TRBV4-1
clone size: once
J gene: TRBJ1-2
CDR3 DNA: TGCGCCAGCAGCCAAGATCTGTGGACAGGGCGCTACACCTTC
CDR3 protein: CASSQDLWTGRYTF

CDR3 length: 13
D gene: .
V gene: TRBV6-6
clone size: medium-sized
J gene: TRBJ1-2
CDR3 DNA: TGTGCCAGCAGCCACGGGGACATCTATGGCTACACCTTC
CDR3 protein: CASSHGDIYGYTF

CDR3 length: 13
D gene: TRBD2
V gene: TRBV29-1
clone size: .
J gene: TRBJ2-1
CDR3 DNA: TGCAGCGTTCTCGCGGGGGGGCAGTATGAGCAGTTCTTC
CDR3 protein: CSVLAGGQYEQFF

CDR3 length: 14
D gene: TRBD1
V gene: TRBV18
clone size: medium-sized
J gene: TRBJ2-7
CDR3 DNA: TGTGCCAGCTCACCCCGGGACAGAGCCTACGAGCAGTACTTC
CDR3 protein: CASSPRDRAYEQYF

CDR3 length: 14
D gene: .
V gene: TRBV4-1
clone size: large
J gene: TRBJ1-1
CDR3 DNA: TGCGCCAGCAAGCTGGGACAATTGAACACTGAAGCTTTCTTT
CDR3 protein: CASKLGQLNTEAFF

CDR3 length: 13
D gene: TRBD1
V gene: TRBV4-1
clone size: medium-sized
J gene: TRBJ2-7
CDR3 DNA: TGCGCCAGCAGCCCGGGACAGAGCTACGAGCAGTACTTC
CDR3 protein: CASSPGQSYEQYF

CDR3 length: 15
D gene: TRBD2
V gene: TRBV7-6
clone size: medium-sized
J gene: TRBJ2-1
CDR3 DNA: TGTGCCAGCAGCCTAGCGGGGGCCTTCTACAATGAGCAGTTCTTC
CDR3 protein: CASSLAGAFYNEQFF

CDR3 length: 15
D gene: .
V gene: TRBV4-1
clone size: large
J gene: TRBJ1-5
CDR3 DNA: TGCGCCAGCAGCCAGTCAGGAGTTGGCAATCAGCCCCAGCATTTT
CDR3 protein: CASSQSGVGNQPQHF

CDR3 length: 14
D gene: .
V gene: TRBV27
clone size: large
J gene: TRBJ1-2
CDR3 DNA: TGTGCCAGCAGCGAGGGGGGGCAAAGCTATGGCTACACCTTC
CDR3 protein: CASSEGGQSYGYTF

CDR3 length: 16
D gene: TRBD1
V gene: TRBV19
clone size: medium-sized
J gene: TRBJ2-2
CDR3 DNA: TGTGCCAGTAGTATGATAGGGGGCGAGGACACCGGGGAGCTGTTTTTT
CDR3 protein: CASSMIGGEDTGELFF

CDR3 length: 15
D gene: TRBD1
V gene: TRBV19
clone size: medium-sized
J gene: TRBJ2-1
CDR3 DNA: TGTGCCAGTAGTATAGTAGGGACAGCCTACAATGAGCAGTTCTTC
CDR3 protein: CASSIVGTAYNEQFF

CDR3 length: 13
D gene: .
V gene: TRBV27
clone size: medium-sized
J gene: TRBJ1-1
CDR3 DNA: TGTGCCAGCAGCCGTTGGACGAACACTGAAGCTTTCTTT
CDR3 protein: CASSRWTNTEAFF

CDR3 length: 18
D gene: .
V gene: TRBV7-3
clone size: medium-sized
J gene: TRBJ2-3
CDR3 DNA: TGTGCCAGCAGCTTAACAGTTTTGACGGGGGGCCAAACAGATACGCAGTATTTT
CDR3 protein: CASSLTVLTGGQTDTQYF

CDR3 length: 14
D gene: .
V gene: TRBV27
clone size: medium-sized
J gene: TRBJ2-3
CDR3 DNA: TGTGCCAGCAGTTTAGTTGGCCGCACAGATACGCAGTATTTT
CDR3 protein: CASSLVGRTDTQYF

CDR3 length: 13
D gene: .
V gene: TRBV11-2
clone size: medium-sized
J gene: TRBJ2-5
CDR3 DNA: TGTGCCAGCAGCCCGATCCTAGAAGAGACCCAGTACTTC
CDR3 protein: CASSPILEETQYF

CDR3 length: 15
D gene: TRBD2
V gene: TRBV5-4
clone size: large
J gene: TRBJ2-3
CDR3 DNA: TGTGCCAGCAGCTTGGGGACTAGTCCAGCAGATACGCAGTATTTT
CDR3 protein: CASSLGTSPADTQYF

CDR3 length: 12
D gene: .
V gene: TRBV21-1
clone size: large
J gene: TRBJ1-1
CDR3 DNA: TGTGCCAGCAGCAAAGTAGACCCTGAAGCTTTCTTT
CDR3 protein: CASSKVDPEAFF

CDR3 length: 17
D gene: TRBD2
V gene: TRBV27
clone size: few
J gene: TRBJ2-3
CDR3 DNA: TGCGCCAGCAGTCCGCTACTAGCGGGACCCATCACAGATACGCAGTATTTT
CDR3 protein: CASSPLLAGPITDTQYF

CDR3 length: 12
D gene: .
V gene: TRBV29-1
clone size: large
J gene: TRBJ2-7
CDR3 DNA: TGCAGCGTCGCCTCGCGGTCCTACGAGCAGTACTTC
CDR3 protein: CSVASRSYEQYF